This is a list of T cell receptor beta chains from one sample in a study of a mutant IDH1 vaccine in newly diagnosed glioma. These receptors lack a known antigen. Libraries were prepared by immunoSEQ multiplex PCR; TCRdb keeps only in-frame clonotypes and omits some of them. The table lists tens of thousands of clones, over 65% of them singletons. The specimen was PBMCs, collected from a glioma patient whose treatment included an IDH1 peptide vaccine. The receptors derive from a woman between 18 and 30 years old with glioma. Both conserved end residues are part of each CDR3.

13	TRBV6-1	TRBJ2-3	CACRIVGADTQYF
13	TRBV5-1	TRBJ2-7	CASSRGQAYEQYF
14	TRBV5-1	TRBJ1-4	CASRPTAAEEKLFF
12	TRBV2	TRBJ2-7	CASGVISYEQYF
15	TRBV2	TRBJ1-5	CASSIEGQGSQPQHF
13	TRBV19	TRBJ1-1	CASQDRENTEAFF
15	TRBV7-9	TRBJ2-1	CASSLGGSEYSEQFF
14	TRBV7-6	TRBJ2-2	CASSLTGNTGELFF
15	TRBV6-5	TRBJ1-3	CASSYGPPFGNTIYF
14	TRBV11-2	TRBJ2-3	CASSPDRGGGTQYF
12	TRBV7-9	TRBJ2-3	CASSPQGDTQYF
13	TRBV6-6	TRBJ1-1	CASTRTGRTEAFF
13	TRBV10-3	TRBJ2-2	CAATDSLTGELFF
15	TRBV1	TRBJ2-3	CTSSLAGGPTDTQYF
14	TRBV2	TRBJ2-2	CASRTDFNTGELFF
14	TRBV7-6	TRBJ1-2	CASSSGYGENGYTF
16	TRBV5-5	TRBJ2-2	CASSLANRANTGELFF
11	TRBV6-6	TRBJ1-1	CASSYTLEAFF
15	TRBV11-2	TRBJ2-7	CASSLEDQGPYEQYF
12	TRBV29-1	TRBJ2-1	CSVALAGVEQFF
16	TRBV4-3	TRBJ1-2	CASSQDRDRGVYGYTF
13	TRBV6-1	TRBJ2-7	CASRLASTYEQYF
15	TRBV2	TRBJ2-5	CASRGPTSGQETQYF
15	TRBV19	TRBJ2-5	CASSIEAGLQETQYF
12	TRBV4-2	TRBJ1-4	CASSQDVEKLFF
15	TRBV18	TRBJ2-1	CASSPTSGGANEQFF
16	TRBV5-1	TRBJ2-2	CASSLRTSGSTGELFF
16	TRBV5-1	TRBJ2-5	CASTKEGTGGGETQYF
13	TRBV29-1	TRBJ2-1	CSVGRGSYNEQFF
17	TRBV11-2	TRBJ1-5	CASSLAWDPYSNQPQHF
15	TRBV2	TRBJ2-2	CASSYRRTNTGELFF
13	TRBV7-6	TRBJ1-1	CASSRTGGQKAFF
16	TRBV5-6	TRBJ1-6	CASRLSLGAGNSPLHF
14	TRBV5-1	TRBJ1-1	CASSLAGQNTEAFF
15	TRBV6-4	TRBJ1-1	CASSDSYGAGTEAFF
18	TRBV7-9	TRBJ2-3	CASSLDNYGRVVADTQYF
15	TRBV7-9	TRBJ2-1	CASSLVDEGVHEQFF
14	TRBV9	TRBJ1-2	CASSVEGQNYGYTF
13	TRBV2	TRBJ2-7	CASGAGVNYEQYF
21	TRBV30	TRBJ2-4	CAWSPKIVGFPLGGSGNIQYF
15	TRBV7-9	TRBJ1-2	CASSADRERYYGYTF
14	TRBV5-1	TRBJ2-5	CASSLEGTVKTQYF
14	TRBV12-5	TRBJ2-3	CASGLGLSTDTQYF
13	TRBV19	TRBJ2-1	CASSIGLNNEQFF
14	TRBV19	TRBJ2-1	CASSIGRAYNEQFF
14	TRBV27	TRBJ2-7	CASRTTYNIYEQYF
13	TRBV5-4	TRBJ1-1	CASSLPLGVEAFF
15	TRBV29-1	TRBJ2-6	CSAGGQGFGANVLTF
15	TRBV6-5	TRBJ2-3	CASSYSGQGLNTQYF
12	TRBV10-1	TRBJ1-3	CAIPLGGNTIYF
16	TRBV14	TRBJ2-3	CASSQARDRREDTQYF
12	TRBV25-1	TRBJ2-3	CASSREADTQYF
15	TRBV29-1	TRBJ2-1	CSVGLGSSIANEQFF